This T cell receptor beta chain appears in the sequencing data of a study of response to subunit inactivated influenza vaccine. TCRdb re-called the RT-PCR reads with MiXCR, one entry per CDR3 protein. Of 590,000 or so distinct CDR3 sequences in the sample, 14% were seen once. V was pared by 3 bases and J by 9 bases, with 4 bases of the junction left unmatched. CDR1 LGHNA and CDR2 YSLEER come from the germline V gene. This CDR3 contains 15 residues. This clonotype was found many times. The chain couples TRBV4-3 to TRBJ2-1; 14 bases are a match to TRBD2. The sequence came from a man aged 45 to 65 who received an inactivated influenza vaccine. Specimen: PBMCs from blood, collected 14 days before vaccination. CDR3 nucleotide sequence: TGCGCCAGCAGCCAGGGGGGACTAGCGGGAGTTGAGCAGTTCTTC. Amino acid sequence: CASSQGGLAGVEQFF.